This T cell receptor (beta chain) emerged from a study of shared clonotypes between healthy human individuals. Healthy HIV-negative adults without recent acute infections or vaccinations served as donors. CD4+ cells yielded CD45RA+ naive and CD45RA-negative memory subsets. V lost 4 bases to trimming and J lost 4 bases; unmatched junction nucleotides: 3. Germline lookup yields CDR1 SNHLY and CDR2 FYNNEI. CDR3 length: 16 amino acids. Each sorted subset replicate got 200 ng genomic DNA, about 33,000 genomes. Sequencing used immunoSEQ multiplex PCR; TCRdb keeps in-frame clones, though not all of them. The table records millions of clones, 85% to 95% of them present only once.

The clonotype comes from a man aged 18-30 years in good health. The V call is TRBV2, the J call TRBJ2-6; 11 nucleotides align to TRBD1. Material: naive CD4+ T cells sorted from blood. This sample's subset: CD45RA+ positively selected. The CDR3 DNA is TGTGCCAGCAGTGGGACAGGGGGCTCCGGGGCCAACGTCCTGACTTTC. Protein product: CASSGTGGSGANVLTF.